The 3 T cell receptor beta chains reported below all come from one sample, sequenced in a study of blood T cell repertoires in COVID-19. TCRdb's copy holds only in-frame clones and misses some; the assay was immunoSEQ multiplex PCR. The sample records approximately 210,000 clones, 88% being singletons. Sequences were obtained from peripheral blood. The receptors were gathered from a man younger than 35 with active or convalescent COVID-19.

This clone has more than one count but fewer than ten. The V and J genes are TRBV18 and TRBJ1-1; D unresolved. V shed 5 bases and J shed 2 bases, with 9 bases lying between them. This CDR3 has 13 amino acids. The germline gives CDR1 KGHSH, CDR2 LQKENI. The DNA for the CDR3 is TGTGCCAGCTCATCAAACATCAACACTGAAGCTTTCTTT. Its translation is CASSSNINTEAFF.

This clone has just one count. CDR3 coding DNA: TGTGCCAGCAGCTTAGCCGGGGGAGGGGGTCAGCCCCAGCATTTT. It yields the protein CASSLAGGGGQPQHF. This chain links TRBV11-2 with TRBJ1-5, with D possibly being TRBD1 (6 bases). Germline CDR1 and CDR2: SGHAT and FQNNGV. The V and J ends lost 1 base and 6 bases respectively, with 13 bases between them. The CDR3 length is 15 residues.

The chain links TRBV11-2 to TRBJ1-1; D is undetermined. Germline lookup yields CDR1 SGHAT and CDR2 FQNNGV. The CDR3 is 13 residues long. The ends were cut back, 0 bases at V and 3 bases at J, with 5 bases in the middle. CDR3 sequence (DNA): TGTGCCAGCAGCTTAGATCAGTACACTGAAGCTTTCTTT. Its translation: CASSLDQYTEAFF.